Listed below are T cell receptor beta chains from one sample, sequenced in a study of T cells in Graves' hyperthyroidism and ophthalmopathy. TCRdb re-analysed the multiplex PCR reads in MiXCR, keeping a single row per CDR3 protein. The table lists about 47,000 distinct CDR3 sequences, approximately 50% of them singletons. Source material: peripheral blood or thyroid tissue (not recorded which). The receptors stem from a man aged 18 to 29 with Graves' hyperthyroidism. CDR3s include the opening cysteine and the closing phenylalanine or tryptophan. The D gene is left open where the match is weak. Expanded clones get a size class; other rows say once, few or many, or leave the size out.

j_call v_call clone_size d_call cdr3_nt cdr3_aa
TRBJ1-1 TRBV7-2 . . TGTGCCAGCAGCTTGGGACACTTGAACACTGAAGCTTTCTTT CASSLGHLNTEAFF
TRBJ1-6 TRBV7-9 medium-sized . TGTGCCAGCAGCTTAGCGGTATCACCCCTCCACTTT CASSLAVSPLHF
TRBJ1-5 TRBV6-1 many . TGTGCCAGCAAGGTGTCAGTCGTTCAGCCCCAGCATTTT CASKVSVVQPQHF
TRBJ2-5 TRBV20-1 . TRBD2 TGCAGTGCTAGAGATCAACTAGCGGGGGGCGGAGAGACCCAGTACTTC CSARDQLAGGGETQYF
TRBJ1-5 TRBV7-8 . TRBD1 TGTGCCAGCAGCAAAACGGGACAGGGTGTGCAGCCCCAGCATTTT CASSKTGQGVQPQHF
TRBJ2-5 TRBV7-9 many . TGTGCCAGCACCCTCAGCGGCCGACAAGAGACCCAGTACTTC CASTLSGRQETQYF
TRBJ1-1 TRBV18 many . TGTGCCAGCTCATCGGGGCAGATGTCTGAAGCTTTCTTT CASSSGQMSEAFF
TRBJ2-2 TRBV15 many . TGTGCCACCAGCAGAGATCTTCTCTCCGAGAACACCGGGGAGCTGTTTTTT CATSRDLLSENTGELFF
TRBJ1-2 TRBV5-1 . . TGCGCCAGCAGCCAGATGGAAACGGGGAGTACTGGCTACACCTTC CASSQMETGSTGYTF
TRBJ1-4 TRBV19 . TRBD1 TGTGCCAGTAGTACCTCAGGGGGCTGGGGTGAAAAACTGTTTTTT CASSTSGGWGEKLFF
TRBJ2-3 TRBV12-3/TRBV12-4 many . TGTGCCAGCAGCCCGATAGCGGAGGGACTCGGCACAGATACGCAGTATTTT CASSPIAEGLGTDTQYF
TRBJ1-1 TRBV15 . . TGTGCCGCCAGCAGCTTAGCGACAACTGAAGCTTTCTTT CAASSLATTEAFF
TRBJ1-2 TRBV7-2 . . TGTGCCAGCAGTTACTCCGGGGCAGCAAACTATGGCTACACCTTC CASSYSGAANYGYTF
TRBJ1-2 TRBV29-1 . . TGCAGCCATTGGGCGGGGTATGGCTACACCTTC CSHWAGYGYTF
TRBJ2-7 TRBV9 . . TGTGCCAGCAGCGTAAGCCCTTTCTACGAGCAGTACTTC CASSVSPFYEQYF
TRBJ2-5 TRBV2 . . TGTGCCAGCAGGAACCAGGGAAGGGAGACCCAGTACTTC CASRNQGRETQYF
TRBJ1-2 TRBV9 few TRBD1 TGTGCCAGCAGCGTAATGGGACAGGGCTTCAATGGCTACACCTTC CASSVMGQGFNGYTF
TRBJ1-1 TRBV6-5 . TRBD1 TGTGCCCTCTCAGGGGGAACGAACACTGAAGCTTTCTTT CALSGGTNTEAFF
TRBJ2-7 TRBV15 . . TGTGCCACCAGCAGAGATGGGATTGAGCAGTACTTC CATSRDGIEQYF
TRBJ2-6 TRBV11-2 . . TGTGCCAGCAGCTTAGATCTAGCAAGCCGGGCCAACGTCCTGACTTTC CASSLDLASRANVLTF
TRBJ1-2 TRBV10-2 . . TGCGCCGGCAGTGGTTTTGGGTTATTAGGAGATGGCTACACCTTC CAGSGFGLLGDGYTF
TRBJ1-2 TRBV2 medium-sized . TGTGCCAGCACCCCCTTGTACGGTGGGGGCTACACCTTC CASTPLYGGGYTF
TRBJ1-2 TRBV28 many . TGTGCCAGCAGTTTACCCCCCGACGGGAACTATGGCTACACCTTC CASSLPPDGNYGYTF
TRBJ2-2 TRBV10-2 many TRBD2 TGCGCCAGCATCTCGGGGGGACTCAACACCGGGGAGCTGTTTTTT CASISGGLNTGELFF
TRBJ2-7 TRBV15 . . TGTGCCACCAGCAGAGATGGTAACGTAGCCTACGAGCAGTACTTC CATSRDGNVAYEQYF
TRBJ1-5 TRBV10-3 many . TGTGCCATCAGTGAGACAGGGATGGGCAATCAGCCCCAGCATTTT CAISETGMGNQPQHF
TRBJ2-7 TRBV29-1 . . TGCAGCGTTGAACTTGGGACTGGCCCCTACGAGCAGTACTTC CSVELGTGPYEQYF
TRBJ1-5 TRBV20-1 many . TGCAGTGCTTCCCCCGGAGGGCTAAATCAGCCCCAGCATTTT CSASPGGLNQPQHF
TRBJ1-1 TRBV2 . . TGTGCCACCGAGACCGACCCAAACACTGAAGCTTTCTTT CATETDPNTEAFF
TRBJ1-2 TRBV6-5 few TRBD1 TGTGCCAGCAGTGACGGGACAGGGACTGATGGCTACACCTTC CASSDGTGTDGYTF
TRBJ2-6 TRBV19 . . TGTGCCATTAGCGGCTCTGGGGCCAACGTCTTGACTTTC CAISGSGANVLTF
TRBJ1-5 TRBV20-1 . TRBD1 TGCAGTGCCTACCCTGGATTCGCACAGGGGACCAATCAGCCCCAGCATTTT CSAYPGFAQGTNQPQHF
TRBJ2-7 TRBV19 few . TGTGCCAGTAGTATAGCGAGGAGCTCTTACGAGCAGTACTTC CASSIARSSYEQYF
TRBJ2-7 TRBV20-1 . TRBD2 TGCAGTGCAGGACTAGCGGGGGGGGAGCAGTACTTC CSAGLAGGEQYF
TRBJ1-2 TRBV29-1 many . TGCAGCGTTGAAGAAACGGCCCTGAGCTACACCTTC CSVEETALSYTF
TRBJ2-2 TRBV10-3 . . TGTGCCATCAGAGGGGCGGACACCGGGGAGCTGTTTTTT CAIRGADTGELFF
TRBJ1-5 TRBV4-1 many . TGCGCCAGCAGCCAAGTTCGACATCCAAATCAGCCCCAGCATTTT CASSQVRHPNQPQHF
TRBJ1-5 TRBV10-3 . TRBD1 TGTGCCATCAGTGGTGGGACAGGGAGACAGCCCCAGCATTTT CAISGGTGRQPQHF
TRBJ1-1 TRBV27 many . TGTGCCAGCAGTGCACCCGACGATCCAGGGGAAGCTTTCTTT CASSAPDDPGEAFF
TRBJ2-7 TRBV5-5 . . TGTGCCAGCAGCCCCTTCACAGGGAATAGGGCCGAGCAGTACTTC CASSPFTGNRAEQYF
TRBJ1-2 TRBV10-3 once TRBD1 TGTGCCATGGGACAGGGTCGTGGCTACACCTTC CAMGQGRGYTF
TRBJ2-7 TRBV4-1 many . TGCGCCAGCAGCCAGCCGGGACGGATTGGAGAGCAGTACTTC CASSQPGRIGEQYF
TRBJ1-4 TRBV7-6 many TRBD1 TGTGCCAGCAGCTTACTGGGGACAGGCGCAACTAATGAAAAACTGTTTTTT CASSLLGTGATNEKLFF
TRBJ2-7 TRBV29-1 once TRBD2 TGCAGCGTTGCGGTGGGACTAGCGGGAGCCGAGCAGTACTTC CSVAVGLAGAEQYF
TRBJ1-2 TRBV7-2 few TRBD1 TGTGCCAGCAGCTTAGACAGGGGGTGGTATGGCTACACCTTC CASSLDRGWYGYTF
TRBJ2-6 TRBV10-3 . . TGTGCCATCAAGGTGGCTGGGGGCAACGTCCTGACTTTC CAIKVAGGNVLTF
TRBJ1-2 TRBV7-9 many . TGTGCCAGCAGCTTACCCGCAGACATGGGGACGACCAACTTC CASSLPADMGTTNF
TRBJ1-5 TRBV10-3 . . . CAISEGGEKLFFGSGTQHF
TRBJ1-2 TRBV29-1 few . TGCAGCGTAACCGACCGCGTGAGCTATGGCTACACCTTC CSVTDRVSYGYTF
TRBJ1-5 TRBV28 many . TGTGCCAGCGCAGTCTCTGGTCAGCCCCAGCATTTT CASAVSGQPQHF
TRBJ1-5 TRBV25-1 . . TGTGCCAGCATCCCTGGGGGCGGCCTCAACAATCAGCCCCAGCATTTT CASIPGGGLNNQPQHF
TRBJ2-7 TRBV2 . . TGTGCCAGCAAGGGGGCCTACGAGCAGTACTTC CASKGAYEQYF
TRBJ2-7 TRBV2 . . TGTGCCAGCAGTGGTCTCGGGACGGACTCCTACGAGCAGTACTTC CASSGLGTDSYEQYF
TRBJ2-7 TRBV7-2 . . TGTGCCAGCAGCTTATTCGGTGCAATCTACGAGCAGTACTTC CASSLFGAIYEQYF
TRBJ2-3 TRBV5-5 . . TGTGCCTGCAGCATAAACACAGATACGCAGTATTTT CACSINTDTQYF